This T cell receptor (beta chain) is drawn from a study of regulatory T cells in long-lasting Graves disease. CDR3-region Arm-PCR and iRepertoire HTBI primers produced the TCR beta libraries. TCRdb recomputed calls from the multiplex PCR reads with MiXCR, one row per CDR3 protein. The data show roughly 440,000 distinct CDR3 sequences, 16% seen once. This clonotype was counted many times. As to time point: newly diagnosed GD, antithyroid drugs for less than 3 months. After RNA was extracted from PBMCs, the TCR library was made from it. The CDR3 consists of 16 residues. The germline gives CDR1 SGHDT, CDR2 YYEEEE. V trimming: 0 bases; J trimming: 3 bases; junction bases outside the gene matches: 1. Another study also made use of these data, one on T cells in Graves' hyperthyroidism and ophthalmopathy. That work states: The HTBI primer set served for first-round RT-PCR of the TCR CDR3.

Sequenced material: peripheral blood mononuclear cells (PBMCs), taken at new diagnosis, from a patient treated with antithyroid drugs. The TCR originated in a woman between 18 and 29 years old with Graves disease. The chain employs TRBV5-6 and TRBJ2-5; 14 nucleotides agree with TRBD2. CDR3 in DNA: TGTGCCAGCAGCTTGGGGACTAGCGGGAGGAAAGAGACCCAGTACTTC. This codes for CASSLGTSGRKETQYF.